Presented here are 15 T cell receptor beta chains from one specimen sequenced in a study of human T cells and chemical hapten exposure (dated by TCRdb to about 2021). Library preparation was by RACE. TCRdb shows the sequencer as NextSeq 500. Using fastp at Q25 and MiXCR, TCRdb reprocessed the public reads and kept productive beta chains. Each CDR3 protein gets just one entry, which takes the most common genes and DNA from the rows behind it. The sample records 95,000 or so distinct CDR3 sequences, over 9.5% of which are singletons. The ten largest account for approximately 3.4% of the sample. The sample's time point label is to be understood as: patch test 2, 6 weeks after DPC sensitization. The treatment or condition label of this sample denotes: therapeutic diphenylcyclopropenone sensitization with weekly scalp DPC. The source was whole blood, collected in connection with sensitization to the hapten diphenylcyclopropenone (DPC). All receptors come from a woman in her thirties or forties with alopecia areata. Some clones in this sample may be carry-over from other donors' samples.

The chain links TRBV7-3 to TRBJ2-1; the match to TRBD2 covers 13 bases. Germline trimming cut 1 base from V and 7 bases from J; bases unmatched to any gene: 4. Germline lookup yields CDR1 SGHTA and CDR2 FQGTGA. The CDR3 extends over 16 amino acids. In DNA form, the CDR3 reads TGTGCCAGCAGCTTAAAACTAGCGGGAGGGGGAAATGAGCAGTTCTTC. Translation: CASSLKLAGGGNEQFF.

The CDR3 sequence: CSASDSSYEQYF. CDR3 bases: TGCAGTGCTTCGGACAGCTCCTACGAGCAGTACTTC. The chain links TRBV20-1 to TRBJ2-7, with D perhaps TRBD1 (6 bases). Germline-derived CDR1 and CDR2 are DFQATT and SNEGSKA (reference sequence). Trimming removed 5 bases at V and 0 bases at J, with 8 bases between. This CDR3 region has 12 residues.

This clonotype was seen a handful of times. The V and J genes are TRBV6-2 or TRBV6-3 and TRBJ1-2; 9 positions match TRBD1. Germline trimming cut 8 bases from V and 4 bases from J; bases unmatched to any gene: 11. CDR3 size: 15 residues. Germline CDR1 MNHEY, CDR2 SVGEGT. CDR3 DNA: TGTGCCAGCGGATACCGGGACAGGGATTCCTATGGCTACACCTTC. Translated, it gives CASGYRDRDSYGYTF.

The V and J genes are TRBV5-4 and TRBJ2-3, with TRBD1 matching 7 bases. Germline CDR1 reads SGHNT; CDR2 reads YYREEE (reference sequence). The CDR3 runs 15 residues. V gave up 0 bases and J gave up 5 bases; unmatched junction bases: 6. DNA for the CDR3: TGTGCCAGCAGCTTGGAGGGGGCTCGTCGAGATACGCAGTATTTT. Translation: CASSLEGARRDTQYF. Based on the CDR3 plus reference TRBV5-4 and TRBJ2-3, the full variable domain is ETGVTQSPTHLIKTRGQQVTLRCSSQSGHNTVSWYQQALGQGPQFIFQYYREEENGRGNFPPRFSGLQFPNYSSELNVNALELDDSALYLCASSLEGARRDTQYFGPGTRLTVL.

This clonotype was detected many times. This rearrangement joins TRBV20-1 to TRBJ1-1; the match to TRBD1 covers 9 bases. J gave up 4 bases and V 7 bases, and 10 bases lay outside the gene matches. The CDR3 consists of 14 residues. The germline CDR1 and CDR2 sequences are DFQATT and SNEGSKA (reference sequence). CDR3 sequence reads: CSVTHRGRITEAFF. The DNA of the CDR3 is TGCAGTGTCACACACAGGGGGCGCATCACTGAAGCTTTCTTT.

This clonotype was picked up a small number of times. The chain carries TRBV10-3 and TRBJ2-5; 13 bases map to TRBD2. The J segment lost 2 bases and the V segment lost 6 bases, leaving 3 bases of the junction unmatched. Germline CDR1 ENHRY, CDR2 SYGVKD. CDR3 size: 15 residues. CDR3 bases: TGTGCCATCAGGGGGACTAGCGGGGAACAAGAGACCCAGTACTTC. It specifies CAIRGTSGEQETQYF.

This clonotype was seen ten or more times. This chain links TRBV29-1 with TRBJ1-5; maybe TRBD1 (6 bases). Looked up from germline, CDR1 is SQVTM and CDR2 is ANQGSEA. V was clipped by 6 bases and J by 6 bases, with 12 bases between them. The CDR3 length is 12 residues. CDR3 sequence (DNA): TGCAGCGTCGGGGAAGGGGGTCAGCCCCAGCATTTT. Encoded protein: CSVGEGGQPQHF.

The sample holds a few counts of this clonotype. The chain employs TRBV4-3 and TRBJ1-6; D perhaps matches TRBD1 (5 bases). Trimming left V 0 bases short and J 5 bases short, with 11 bases between. Germline V gene lookup returns CDR1 LGHNA and CDR2 YSLEER. This CDR3 is built from 16 residues. As DNA, the CDR3 is TGCGCCAGCAGCCAAGATCGGGGGGATAATAATTCACCCCTCCACTTT. This translates into CASSQDRGDNNSPLHF.

This clonotype was seen at least ten times. The V and J genes are TRBV20-1 and TRBJ1-1; D is ambiguous. Trimming removed 0 bases at V and 5 bases at J, with 16 bases between. This CDR3 is built from 15 residues. Germline V gives CDR1 DFQATT, CDR2 SNEGSKA (reference sequence). CDR3 sequence reads: CSARDRQAGNTEAFF. CDR3 coding DNA: TGCAGTGCTAGAGATAGGCAGGCCGGGAATACTGAAGCTTTCTTT.

On this clonotype itself: It may be a read error: a sequence one base away is much more abundant. The chain joins TRBV7-3 to TRBJ1-1; D possibly corresponds to TRBD1 (5 bases). The V end lost 4 bases, the J end lost 6 bases, and 12 bases lay between the germline ends. Germline-derived CDR1 and CDR2 are SGHTA and FQGTGA. The CDR3 sequence is 13 residues long. This chain's CDR3 is CASSSSGRAEAFF. The CDR3, as DNA: TGTGCCAGCAGCTCCTCGGGCAGGGCTGAAGCTTTCTTT.

J is TRBJ2-7 and V is TRBV12-3 or TRBV12-4; D ambiguous. The CDR3 totals 15 residues. V was clipped by 6 bases and J by 0 bases, with 15 bases between them. CDR3 in amino acids: CASSLDPPSSYEQYF. The CDR3 DNA follows: TGTGCCAGCAGCCTTGACCCGCCCAGCTCCTACGAGCAGTACTTC.

This clonotype was observed a few times. The V and J genes are TRBV7-9 and TRBJ2-7; no reliable D call. Germline V gives CDR1 SEHNR, CDR2 FQNEAQ (reference sequence). V gave up 4 bases and J gave up 3 bases, with 4 bases separating them. The CDR3 runs 11 residues. Here the CDR3 DNA reads TGTGCCAGCAGCTACAACTACGAGCAGTACTTC. As protein: CASSYNYEQYF.

This clonotype has only a few counts. The chain carries TRBV5-4 and TRBJ1-6; maybe TRBD1 (5 bases). This CDR3 contains 16 residues. Germline values: CDR1 SGHNT, CDR2 YYREEE (reference sequence). Trimming took 0 bases from V and 7 from J, leaving 14 bases between them. The chain's CDR3 is CASSLATGMVNSPLHF. The CDR3 bases are TGTGCCAGCAGCTTGGCAACAGGAATGGTGAATTCACCCCTCCACTTT. Together with reference TRBV5-4 and TRBJ1-6, the CDR3 gives the full variable domain: ETGVTQSPTHLIKTRGQQVTLRCSSQSGHNTVSWYQQALGQGPQFIFQYYREEENGRGNFPPRFSGLQFPNYSSELNVNALELDDSALYLCASSLATGMVNSPLHFGNGTRLTVT.

This clonotype was detected a few times. This rearrangement joins TRBV9 to TRBJ2-5, with a tentative D call TRBD2 (5 bases). Germline V gives CDR1 SGDLS, CDR2 YYNGEE. V was trimmed by 0 bases and J by 4 bases, leaving 16 bases between them. This CDR3 region has 16 residues. CDR3 DNA: TGTGCCAGCAGCGTAGGAGGGATACGGGTAGGAGAGACCCAGTACTTC. This gives the protein CASSVGGIRVGETQYF. The variable domain in full, with the rest retrieved from reference TRBV9 and TRBJ2-5, is DSGVTQTPKHLITATGQRVTLRCSPRSGDLSVYWYQQSLDQGLQFLIQYYNGEERAKGNILERFSAQQFPDLHSELNLSSLELGDSALYFCASSVGGIRVGETQYFGPGTRLLVL.

The chain couples TRBV4-3 to TRBJ1-6; 7 nucleotides line up with TRBD1. The germline V gene encodes CDR1 LGHNA and CDR2 YSLEER. This CDR3 contains 16 residues. V shed 3 bases and J 9 bases; nucleotides not matched to a gene: 11. CDR3 protein: CASSQGAGTVPSPLHF. The CDR3 DNA reads as TGCGCCAGCAGCCAGGGCGCCGGGACAGTTCCTTCACCCCTCCACTTT.